This T cell receptor beta chain was profiled in a study of beta chain features in type 1 diabetes listed by TCRdb under 2018. As for the study more broadly: Mean age, gender distribution, total cell number and subset yield did not differ between patients and healthy donors. Across all samples, some 99 million sorted cells were examined, and cell number per subset correlated strongly with RNA yield. In the study, recently diagnosed type 1 diabetes patients and matched healthy donors were compared on the TCRB repertoires of their sorted circulating CD4+ T cell subsets. Regulatory and stem cell-like memory subsets were isolated from only 8 patients and about eight healthy donors, whereas naive and central memory subsets came from all 30 or so donors. On the study overall, not on this receptor specifically: Fewer insertions and more nucleotide deletions at VDJ recombination sites were observed in patients with type 1 diabetes, implying thymic rearrangement abnormalities. A moderate but significant shortening of TCRB CDR3 length was observed in type 1 diabetes patients in all four CD4+ subsets. HLA sub-analyses involved small numbers of individuals, so any influence of HLA type on TCRB rearrangement remained unresolved. Naive, central memory and regulatory TCRB repertoires appeared to be more alike among patients than among healthy donors. Shorter templates might be favored by PCR, yet because patient and control samples were amplified and corrected together, any such skew would affect both groups equally. Because cDNA was sequenced instead of genomic DNA, highly expressing activated cells could be over-represented, though the groups showed no difference in activation or CD3 levels.

Each donor gave one peripheral blood draw, averaging roughly 100 mL, which was collected into heparinised tubes. A BD FACSAria II was used to sort naive, central memory, regulatory and stem cell-like memory CD4+ T cells with a panel that included CD45RO, CCR7, CD25, CD127, CD95 and CD27. A purity above 98% was achieved for all sorted populations. PBMCs were separated immediately by Lymphoprep density gradient centrifugation and were stained directly, without being cultured. So that batch effects would be minimized, each experiment stained and sorted samples in pairs, pairing one healthy donor with one patient. There are a few counts of this clone. Its antigen is not yet known. It has no much larger one-base neighbor in the sample; base qualities were not kept. V was cut back by 4 bases and J by 5 bases, leaving a gap of 8 bases between them. CDR1 LGHNA and CDR2 YNFKEQ are derived from the germline V gene. Counted from cysteine to phenylalanine, this CDR3 has 12 amino acids. Only the CDR3 region is kept as DNA, spanning 36 bases read in frame from base 1.

The High Capacity cDNA Reverse Transcription Kit was used to reverse transcribe all of the isolated RNA, meaning that expressed TCRB transcripts were what got sequenced. Deep immunoSEQ sequencing was performed on naive, central memory and regulatory T cell samples, with an average of about 4 million total reads per sample. Sorted cells were lysed in RLT buffer and RNA was extracted with DNase-treated RNeasy Micro or Mini kits, depending on cell number. To prevent cross-contamination, every cell subset was processed on its own, while patient and healthy donor samples were processed together. The immunoSEQ multiplex PCR was used to amplify TCRB sequences from cDNA, yielding 87-bp fragments that span the CDR3 region. The amplicons were sequenced using the Illumina HiSeq platform. From the authors' description of their analysis: PCR bias was corrected computationally using synthetic template baselines, and reads within Hamming distance 2 were collapsed, with unmergeable singletons discarded. Reads were aligned against IMGT to assign V, D and J genes, CDR3 length and insertions or deletions at six rearrangement sites. Clonotype counts were normalized to sorted cell number within each subset before computing true diversity and Gini coefficients with the tcR R package. Repertoire sharing was quantified using the overlap coefficient calculated on TCRB nucleotide sequences. Out-of-frame TCRB sequences from naive cells were analyzed as a proxy for the pre-selection repertoire. TCRdb provides this immuneACCESS table in a form limited to in-frame rearrangements. Some clones are lacking; in checked studies, under half of them reflect an unresolved V gene, and why the rest are absent is not known. V, J and clone size derive from that table, while D and trimming were established from the DNA sequence. A total of around 430,000 clones appear in this sample, around 28% of them only once. The leading ten clones occupy about 0.06% of the sample.

Sequencing input: naive CD4+ T cells from blood. Per the publication, the cell subset or site label means: true naive CD4+ T cells. The chain couples TRBV4-2 to TRBJ2-5; the D gene assignment is ambiguous. This sequence originates from a man younger than 35 in good health. The sequence in DNA is TGTGCCAGCAGCCCCCACGGGGAGACCCAGTACTTC. This is translated as CASSPHGETQYF.